Sequencing of this T cell receptor (beta chain) was carried out in a study of blood T cell repertoires in COVID-19. In the study overall: Whether acute or convalescent, the COVID-19 samples came from the United States, Italy and Spain. T cells, B-cell-depleted T cells, or PBMCs supplied cDNA or gDNA.

This CDR3 has 15 residues. Germline CDR1 reads MNHEY; CDR2 reads SVGEGT. V shed 4 bases and J 3 bases; nucleotides not matched to a gene: 4. Original analysis: It was from reference gene primer amplification that nucleated cell counts were estimated. Assay: immunoSEQ multiplex PCR; the TCRdb copy retains only in-frame clones and omits some. V and J calls and clone size are as listed in that table; D and trimming were resolved from the DNA. Here the sample spans 45,000 to 60,000 clones, 90% being singletons. This rearrangement joins TRBV6-2 or TRBV6-3 to TRBJ2-1; 9 bases fit TRBD2. This clonotype was sampled from a middle-aged man with acute or convalescent COVID-19. The sample consisted of peripheral blood. The chain's CDR3 is CASSSQREVYNEQFF. CDR3 in DNA: TGTGCCAGCAGTTCCCAGCGGGAGGTCTACAATGAGCAGTTCTTC.